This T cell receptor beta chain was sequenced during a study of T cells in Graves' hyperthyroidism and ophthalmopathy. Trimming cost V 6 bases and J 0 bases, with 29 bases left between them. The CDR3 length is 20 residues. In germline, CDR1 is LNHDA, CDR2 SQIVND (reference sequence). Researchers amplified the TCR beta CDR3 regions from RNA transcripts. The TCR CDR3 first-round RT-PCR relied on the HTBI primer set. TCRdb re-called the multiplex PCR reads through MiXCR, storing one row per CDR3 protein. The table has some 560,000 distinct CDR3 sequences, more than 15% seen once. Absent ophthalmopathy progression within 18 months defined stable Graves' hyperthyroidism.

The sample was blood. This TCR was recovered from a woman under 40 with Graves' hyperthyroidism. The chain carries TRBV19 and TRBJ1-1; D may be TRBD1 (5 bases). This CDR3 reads CASRAGRRSSDVLMNTEAFF. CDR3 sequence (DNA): TGTGCCAGTAGGGCGGGACGGAGGTCGTCCGACGTCTTAATGAACACTGAAGCTTTCTTT.